This TCR beta chain came from a study of cytomegalovirus exposure and HLA in healthy donors. Study observations and caveats: The study found most TCR sequences rare, yet found some public TCRs in many donors.

TCRdb keeps only in-frame clones here, not all; method: immunoSEQ multiplex PCR. The repertoire holds over 150,000 clones, with 85% to 90% as singletons. The germline V gene has CDR1 SEHNR and CDR2 FQNEAQ (reference sequence). Trimming removed 5 bases at V and 4 bases at J, with 21 bases between. There are 17 residues in the CDR3. Notes on this clone: Its antigen remains unknown.

What was sequenced was PBMCs. This clonotype was obtained from a woman in her 30s in good health and CMV-seronegative. V and J are TRBV7-9 and TRBJ1-5; D not certain. The CDR3 nucleotides are TGTGCCAGCAGCGCAACCGGCGCCCCCACTGTTAATCAGCCCCAGCATTTT. Translation gives CASSATGAPTVNQPQHF.